This TCR beta chain came from a study of T cell repertoires in ileal Crohn's disease. Approximately 500 nanograms of biopsy DNA per sample underwent TCRB immunosequencing. Some clones are missing from TCRdb's copy, which holds only in-frame ones; the method was immunoSEQ multiplex PCR. Altogether 15,000 to 20,000 clones are present, about three quarters being singletons, with the ten largest covering around 3.9%. As concerns this clone: The antigen is undetermined.

Study-wide findings and caveats: Mucosal expansions were suggested to be mainly CD8 T cells. The median delay to postoperative endoscopy was 6 to 7 months. All patients with clonality above 26.8% had endoscopic recurrence.

Time point of the sample: neoterminal ileum biopsy at postoperative endoscopy, about 6 months after surgery. This CDR3 has 14 residues. V was trimmed by 3 bases and J by 6 bases, leaving 17 bases between them. Germline CDR1 reads GTSNPN; CDR2 reads SVGIG (reference sequence). V usage is TRBV30 and J usage is TRBJ1-1, with unresolved D. Sequencing input: ileal tissue. The source of this sequence is an adult with Crohn's disease. The CDR3 loop reads CAWSRDNPRAEAFF. The CDR3 nucleotides are TGTGCCTGGAGCCGAGATAATCCCCGGGCTGAAGCTTTCTTT.